These T cell receptor beta chains were read from a single sample in a study of cytomegalovirus exposure and HLA in healthy donors. Measured with immunoSEQ multiplex PCR; TCRdb has only the in-frame clones, and not every one. The sample includes some 170,000 clones, 70% of them seen just once. Material: PBMCs. The receptors were gathered from a young man in good health and CMV-seropositive. CDR3s include the opening cysteine and the closing phenylalanine or tryptophan. D genes are given only for firm matches. Clone size, where shown, is once, few, many, or a class for clones that have expanded.

size	J	D	V	CDR3	DNA
.	TRBJ2-5	.	TRBV28	CASSPIGQGGETQYF	TGTGCCAGCAGCCCCATCGGACAGGGAGGGGAGACCCAGTACTTC
.	TRBJ2-3	.	TRBV9	CASSPLGGPHTQYF	TGTGCCAGCAGCCCCTTGGGAGGCCCGCATACGCAGTATTTT
.	TRBJ1-1	.	TRBV30	CAWSVRSGTEAFF	TGTGCCTGGAGTGTACGTTCGGGTACTGAAGCTTTCTTT
.	TRBJ1-6	TRBD1	TRBV7-3	CASSSTGGSFALHF	TGTGCCAGCAGCTCCACAGGGGGCTCGTTCGCCCTCCACTTT
.	TRBJ2-2	.	TRBV11-3	CASSLGRAGRTGELFF	TGTGCCAGCAGCTTAGGCCGGGCGGGCAGGACCGGGGAGCTGTTTTTT
.	TRBJ2-2	.	TRBV7-6	CASSLVTGELFF	TGTGCCAGCAGCCTTGTCACCGGGGAGCTGTTTTTT
.	TRBJ2-2	.	TRBV29-1	CSVEVPYRVGAGELFF	TGCAGCGTTGAAGTCCCCTACAGGGTTGGGGCCGGGGAGCTGTTTTTT
.	TRBJ1-5	TRBD1	TRBV2	CASSGDRDNQPQHF	TGTGCCAGCAGTGGGGACAGGGACAATCAGCCCCAGCATTTT
.	TRBJ1-2	TRBD1	TRBV7-9	CASSGTGGGYGYTF	TGTGCCAGCAGCGGTACAGGGGGCGGATATGGCTACACCTTC
.	TRBJ1-2	.	TRBV10-1	CASRPNRRDYGYTF	TGCGCCAGCAGGCCGAACCGTCGGGACTATGGCTACACCTTC
.	TRBJ1-6	.	TRBV5-6	CASSLGRDLSPLHF	TGTGCCAGCAGCTTAGGCAGGGATCTCTCACCCCTCCACTTT
few	TRBJ1-2	TRBD1	TRBV7-9	CASSITGAGLSYTF	TGTGCCAGCAGCATTACAGGGGCCGGGTTGTCCTACACCTTC
.	TRBJ1-2	.	TRBV6-1	CASRTGTNYGYTF	TGTGCCAGCAGGACCGGGACTAACTATGGCTACACCTTC
.	TRBJ2-6	.	TRBV29-1	CSVVAGKGANVLTF	TGCAGCGTTGTTGCCGGGAAAGGGGCCAACGTCCTGACTTTC
.	TRBJ1-1	.	TRBV2	CAGATQGTEAFF	TGTGCCGGCGCAACTCAGGGTACTGAAGCTTTCTTT
.	TRBJ2-1	.	TRBV6-5	CASSLTGSGEQFF	TGTGCCAGCAGCCTGACCGGGTCCGGCGAGCAGTTCTTC
.	TRBJ2-1	.	TRBV28	CASSLASDYNEQFF	TGTGCCAGCAGTTTGGCTAGCGATTACAATGAGCAGTTCTTC
once	TRBJ2-5	.	TRBV11-2	CASSQDYWEETQYF	TGTGCCAGCAGCCAGGACTACTGGGAGGAGACCCAGTACTTC
.	TRBJ1-5	.	TRBV5-1	CASSLGGAWGQPQHF	TGCGCCAGCAGCTTGGGCGGGGCCTGGGGTCAGCCCCAGCATTTT
.	TRBJ2-6	TRBD1	TRBV27	CASSPYGTGISGANVLTF	TGTGCCAGCAGCCCATACGGGACAGGGATCTCTGGGGCCAACGTCCTGACTTTC
.	TRBJ1-1	.	TRBV28	CASRAGNTEAFF	TGTGCCAGCAGGGCGGGGAACACTGAAGCTTTCTTT
.	TRBJ1-2	TRBD1	TRBV7-2	CASSFAGTVYGYTF	TGTGCCAGCAGCTTCGCCGGGACAGTCTATGGCTACACCTTC
.	TRBJ1-4	TRBD1	TRBV5-1	CASSIDRGDEKLFF	TGCGCCAGCAGCATAGACAGGGGTGATGAAAAACTGTTTTTT
.	TRBJ2-5	TRBD2	TRBV2	CASSEARTSGYQETQYF	TGTGCCAGCAGTGAAGCGCGGACTAGCGGTTATCAAGAGACCCAGTACTTC
.	TRBJ1-1	.	TRBV9	CASASGGTNTEAFF	TGTGCCAGCGCATCCGGGGGGACGAACACTGAAGCTTTCTTT
.	TRBJ1-1	TRBD1	TRBV14	CASRNRGRNTEAFF	TGTGCCAGCAGAAACAGGGGGCGGAACACTGAAGCTTTCTTT
once	TRBJ1-1	.	TRBV5-6	CASRLRAGWGNTEAFF	TGTGCCAGCAGATTGAGGGCGGGATGGGGGAACACTGAAGCTTTCTTT
.	TRBJ2-3	.	TRBV30	CAWRDPGHTDTQYF	TGTGCCTGGAGGGACCCGGGACACACAGATACGCAGTATTTT
.	TRBJ1-1	.	TRBV5-1	CASSLRRDTEAFF	TGCGCCAGCAGCTTGCGTCGGGACACTGAAGCTTTCTTT